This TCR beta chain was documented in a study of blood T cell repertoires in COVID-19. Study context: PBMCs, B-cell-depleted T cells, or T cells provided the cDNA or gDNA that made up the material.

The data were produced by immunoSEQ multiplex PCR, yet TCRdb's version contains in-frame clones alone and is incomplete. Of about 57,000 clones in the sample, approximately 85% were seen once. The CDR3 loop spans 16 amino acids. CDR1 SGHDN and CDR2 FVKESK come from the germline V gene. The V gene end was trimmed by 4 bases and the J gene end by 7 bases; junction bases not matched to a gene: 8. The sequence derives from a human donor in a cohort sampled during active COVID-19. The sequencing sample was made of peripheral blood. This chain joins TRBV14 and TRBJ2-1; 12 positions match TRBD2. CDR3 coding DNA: TGTGCCAGCAGCCGAAAGCTAGCGGGGGGGGCGAATGAGCAGTTCTTC. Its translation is CASSRKLAGGANEQFF. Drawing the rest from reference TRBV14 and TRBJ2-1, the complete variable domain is EAGVTQFPSHSVIEKGQTVTLRCDPISGHDNLYWYRRVMGKEIKFLLHFVKESKQDESGMPNNRFLAERTGGTYSTLKVQPAELEDSGVYFCASSRKLAGGANEQFFGPGTRLTVL.